This T cell receptor (beta chain) was recovered during a study of T cell repertoires in cytomegalovirus infection. Study as a whole: Public TCR beta signatures provided an indication of both CMV infection and a matching HLA type. Notes on the study in general: Ex vivo, HLA-C-restricted CMV-specific TCR beta clonotypes prevailed over the rest of the response.

TCRdb reprocessed the reads via MiXCR and lists one record per CDR3 protein. The profile shows fewer than 900,000 distinct CDR3 sequences, under 35% of them singletons. Germline-derived CDR1 and CDR2 are MNHNS and SASEGT. With 5 bases clipped from V and 2 bases from J, the junction kept 8 bases outside the gene matches. The CDR3 has 16 residues. In the case of this clonotype: Its antigen remains unknown.

Material: cultured CD8+ T cells from PBMCs, obtained from culture after CMV antigen stimulation. The TCR originated in a human donor in good health (CMV status not recorded). Some clones in this sample may be carry-over from other donors' samples. The chain employs TRBV6-1 and TRBJ1-4, with 7 bases matching TRBD1. The CDR3 is CASSPSGQATNEKLFF. The CDR3 DNA reads as TGTGCCAGCAGTCCAAGCGGACAGGCGACTAATGAAAAACTGTTTTTT.